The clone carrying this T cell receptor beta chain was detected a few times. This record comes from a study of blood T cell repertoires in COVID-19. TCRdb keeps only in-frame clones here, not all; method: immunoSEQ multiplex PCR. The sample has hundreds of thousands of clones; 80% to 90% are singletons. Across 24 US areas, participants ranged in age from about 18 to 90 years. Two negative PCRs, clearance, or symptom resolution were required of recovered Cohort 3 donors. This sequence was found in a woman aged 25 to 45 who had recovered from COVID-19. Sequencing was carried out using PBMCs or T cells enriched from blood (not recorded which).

The chain's CDR3 is CASSPLGQAGDSPLHF. The CDR3 nucleotides read TGTGCCAGCTCACCCCTGGGACAGGCAGGAGATTCACCCCTCCACTTT. J is TRBJ1-6 and V is TRBV18, with 8 bases identical to TRBD1. J lost 8 bases, V lost 3 bases, and 9 bases had no gene match. The CDR3 is made up of 16 amino acids. Germline CDR1 reads KGHSH; CDR2 reads LQKENI.